This TCR beta chain was retrieved from a study of T cells in Graves' hyperthyroidism and ophthalmopathy. It was considered stable Graves' hyperthyroidism when ophthalmopathy did not progress within 18 months. Diagnoses were established using clinical symptoms, serum thyroxine and TRAb, thyroid ultrasound and orbital computed tomography. Amplification targeted TCR beta CDR3 regions from RNA transcripts. The primer set for the first-round RT-PCR of the TCR CDR3 was HTBI. A single record per CDR3 protein comes from TCRdb applying MiXCR to the multiplex PCR reads. The sample yields some 700,000 distinct CDR3 sequences, roughly 17% seen once. Germline V CDR1 and CDR2: MNHEY, SVGAGI. The CDR3 covers 15 residues. Deletions cut 3 bases from V and 0 bases from J, with 9 bases between.

The receptor comes from a man over 45 with Graves' hyperthyroidism. Sequenced: blood. This sequence joins TRBV6-5 and TRBJ1-5; possible D gene TRBD1, 5 bases. DNA of the CDR3: TGTGCCAGCAGTTATACAGGCTATAGCAATCAGCCCCAGCATTTT. As protein: CASSYTGYSNQPQHF.